This T cell receptor beta chain was sequenced during a study of T cells in Graves' hyperthyroidism and ophthalmopathy. V lost 0 bases, J lost 6 bases, and 6 bases stayed unmatched. The CDR3 length is 16 residues. The germline V gene has CDR1 MRHNA and CDR2 SNTAGT. Researchers took RNA transcripts and amplified the TCR beta CDR3 regions from them. Carried out on the TCR CDR3, a first-round RT-PCR used the HTBI primer set. TCRdb called the multiplex PCR reads again in MiXCR, with one record for every CDR3 protein. This table has 300,000 to 450,000 distinct CDR3 sequences, 14% to 15% appearing once. Hyperthyroidism of Graves' type that showed no ophthalmopathy progression within 18 months was stable. Exclusion followed for patients with uncontrolled infection, other autoimmune disease, pregnancy or lactation. The diagnostic basis comprised clinical symptoms, serum thyroxine and TRAb, thyroid ultrasound and orbital computed tomography. This sample holds PBMCs from 8 to 10 ml fresh peripheral blood.

This clonotype was sampled from a woman aged 25 to 39 with Graves' hyperthyroidism. Sequenced sample: blood. The chain links TRBV6-4 to TRBJ2-1, with 9 bases aligning to TRBD2. The CDR3 DNA is TGTGCCAGCAGTGACTCGGCGCTAGCGGGGTCCAATGAGCAGTTCTTC. Translated, it gives CASSDSALAGSNEQFF.